Below, 28 T cell receptor beta chains from the same sample are listed, as sequenced in a study of a mutant IDH1 vaccine in newly diagnosed glioma. Produced via immunoSEQ multiplex PCR; TCRdb's table is partial and in-frame only. The repertoire holds about 40,000 clones, with 80% to 85% as singletons. The time point is: week 11, during vaccination. A 20-mer mutant IDH1 peptide at 300 ug was injected subcutaneously with topical imiquimod. No antigen is known for these receptors. Sequenced here: PBMCs, sampled from a glioma patient whose treatment included an IDH1 peptide vaccine. The receptors here all came from a man aged 40-49 years with glioma.

This clone was seen only a few times. The chain carries TRBV7-2 and TRBJ2-7; 9 bases line up with TRBD1. The CDR3 is 17 residues long. CDR1 and CDR2 (germline): SGHTA, FQGNSA. V lost 3 bases to trimming and J lost 2 bases; unmatched junction nucleotides: 11. CDR3 sequence reads: CASSFLGGGTGTYEQYF. DNA for the CDR3: TGTGCCAGCAGCTTTCTAGGGGGGGGGACAGGGACCTACGAGCAGTACTTC.

This chain joins TRBV18 and TRBJ2-1; D is possibly TRBD1 (5 bases). The V end was cut by 3 bases, the J end by 6 bases, with 12 bases between. The CDR3 contains 14 residues. Germline values: CDR1 KGHSH, CDR2 LQKENI. In DNA, the CDR3 is TGTGCCAGCTCACCTTCGGAAGGGGCCAATGAGCAGTTCTTC. Translation gives CASSPSEGANEQFF.

The V call is TRBV28, the J call TRBJ2-7, with 7 bases that match TRBD1. V lost 7 bases to trimming and J lost 4 bases; unmatched junction nucleotides: 13. The CDR3 spans 15 residues. The germline V gene has CDR1 MDHEN and CDR2 SYDVKM. CDR3 sequence (DNA): TGTGCCAGCACGGCGGCCGGGACAGAGAAGTACGAGCAGTACTTC. Amino acids: CASTAAGTEKYEQYF.

The CDR3 nucleotides are TGTGCCAGCAGCTTCGGACTAGCGGGAGGGCAAGAGACCCAGTACTTC. Translated, it gives CASSFGLAGGQETQYF. The chain employs TRBV7-6 and TRBJ2-5, with TRBD2 identical over 15 bases. With V trimmed by 3 bases and J by 2 bases, 1 base remained unmatched. This CDR3 is built from 16 residues. The germline CDR1 and CDR2 sequences are SGHVS and FNYEAQ.

V gene TRBV18 combines with J gene TRBJ1-1; D is undetermined. This CDR3 comprises 11 residues. Germline CDR1 KGHSH, CDR2 LQKENI. V dropped 5 bases and J dropped 2 bases, with 3 bases sitting between them. Here the CDR3 reads CASSSNTEAFF. The CDR3 nucleotides are TGTGCCAGCTCATCAAACACTGAAGCTTTCTTT.

V usage is TRBV6-6 and J usage is TRBJ2-5, with a tentative D call TRBD1 (5 bases). Trimming cost V 7 bases and J 0 bases, with 15 bases left between them. The germline V gene has CDR1 MNHNY and CDR2 SVGAGI (reference sequence). The CDR3 sequence is 15 residues long. The CDR3 nucleotides read TGTGCCAGCAAGACTCGGTACAGGTACCAAGAGACCCAGTACTTC. As protein: CASKTRYRYQETQYF.

This sequence joins TRBV5-1 and TRBJ2-7; D not resolved. V lost 0 bases, J lost 5 bases, and 9 bases lay in between. This CDR3 contains 13 residues. Germline V gives CDR1 SGHRS, CDR2 YFSETQ. The CDR3 here is CASSLAEGHEQYF. Written as DNA, the CDR3 is TGCGCCAGCAGCTTGGCAGAAGGGCACGAGCAGTACTTC. The variable domain in full, completed from reference TRBV5-1 and TRBJ2-7, reads KAGVTQTPRYLIKTRGQQVTLSCSPISGHRSVSWYQQTPGQGLQFLFEYFSETQRNKGNFPGRFSGRQFSNSRSEMNVSTLELGDSALYLCASSLAEGHEQYFGPGTRLTVT.

A word on this clone: The sample contains more than one DNA sequence encoding this CDR3. The chain uses TRBV19 and TRBJ2-1; D call uncertain. V lost 6 bases to trimming and J lost 0 bases, with 6 bases between them. The CDR3 loop spans 13 amino acids. Germline CDR1 is LNHDA and CDR2 is SQIVND (reference sequence). The CDR3 here is CASSPSSYNEQFF. Here the CDR3 DNA reads TGTGCCAGTAGCCCGAGCTCCTACAATGAGCAGTTCTTC.

The chain joins TRBV2 to TRBJ1-3; a weak D match, TRBD1 (6 bases). The CDR3 has 17 residues. The V gene's germline CDR1 is SNHLY and CDR2 FYNNEI. V was cut by 0 bases and J by 0 bases, with 12 bases left in between. Here the CDR3 reads CASSEARGTHSGNTIYF. CDR3 nucleotides: TGTGCCAGCAGTGAAGCGCGGGGGACACACTCTGGAAACACCATATATTTT.

The chain's CDR3 is CASSIKSGLAGYTYEQYF. CDR3 coding DNA: TGTGCCAGTAGTATAAAGTCTGGCCTAGCGGGATATACCTACGAGCAGTACTTC. The chain has TRBV19 and TRBJ2-7, with 9 bases lining up with TRBD2. Trimming at V came to 2 bases and at J to 2 bases, leaving 13 bases not matched to a gene. There are 18 residues in the CDR3. Germline values: CDR1 LNHDA, CDR2 SQIVND (reference sequence).

The chain links TRBV4-1 to TRBJ2-1, with D possibly TRBD2 on 6 matching bases. The V gene's germline CDR1 is MGHRA and CDR2 YSYEKL. V shed 1 base and J shed 12 bases, with 10 bases lying between them. This CDR3 spans 12 amino acids. CDR3 region: CASSQVFGGQFF. CDR3 sequence (DNA): TGCGCCAGCAGCCAAGTGTTCGGGGGGCAGTTCTTC.

This chain joins TRBV4-2 and TRBJ2-3; TRBD2 agrees at 8 bases. With 8 bases clipped from V and 8 bases from J, the junction kept 0 bases outside the gene matches. This CDR3 contains 10 residues. Germline V gene data show CDR1 as LGHNA and CDR2 as YNFKEQ. The CDR3 DNA follows: TGTGCCAGCCGGGGGGGTACGCAGTATTTT. Amino acid sequence: CASRGGTQYF.

The rearrangement uses TRBV25-1 and TRBJ1-3; 8 bases align to TRBD1. This CDR3 region has 14 residues. The germline V gene encodes CDR1 MGHDK and CDR2 SYGVNS. J lost 4 bases, V lost 5 bases, and 4 bases had no gene match. CDR3 coding DNA: TGTGCCAGCAGTATACAGGGGGGGGGAAACACCATATATTTT. Translation gives CASSIQGGGNTIYF.

Points on this clone: In the same sample, other DNA sequences code for this CDR3. This chain links TRBV27 with TRBJ2-7; a weak D match, TRBD2 (6 bases). The CDR3 is 13 residues long. Trimming took off 5 bases at V and 4 bases at J, with 12 bases between the two ends. Germline V gene lookup returns CDR1 MNHEY and CDR2 SMNVEV (reference sequence). CDR3 region: CASSLALSYEQYF. CDR3 coding DNA: TGTGCCAGCAGTCTAGCGTTGTCGTACGAGCAGTACTTC.

The V and J genes are TRBV19 and TRBJ1-1; D ambiguous. Trimming cost V 3 bases and J 6 bases, with 11 bases left between them. The germline V gene has CDR1 LNHDA and CDR2 SQIVND (reference sequence). This CDR3 is 13 amino acids long. CDR3 sequence: CASSIPLSAEAFF. The CDR3 nucleotides are TGTGCCAGTAGTATTCCGTTGTCTGCTGAAGCTTTCTTT.

The table lists this clone with a count of one. The chain uses TRBV10-3 and TRBJ2-5; 13 bases map to TRBD2. This CDR3 has 16 amino acids. The V gene's germline CDR1 is ENHRY and CDR2 SYGVKD. Unmatched junction bases numbered 6, after V lost 6 bases and J lost 2 bases. The chain's CDR3 is CAISRTSGSGQETQYF. The CDR3, as DNA: TGTGCCATCAGCCGGACTAGCGGGAGTGGGCAAGAGACCCAGTACTTC.

The genes are TRBV5-1 and TRBJ1-1; possibly TRBD1 for D (5 bases). Germline loops: CDR1 SGHRS, CDR2 YFSETQ. The CDR3 runs 16 residues. Between the trimmed V and J ends, which lost 4 bases and 8 bases, there was a span of 24 bases. The CDR3 sequence is CASSPGGVLMLGEAFF. The CDR3, as DNA: TGCGCCAGCAGCCCCGGGGGGGTTCTCATGTTGGGAGAAGCTTTCTTT. The full variable domain, rest sourced from reference TRBV5-1 and TRBJ1-1, is KAGVTQTPRYLIKTRGQQVTLSCSPISGHRSVSWYQQTPGQGLQFLFEYFSETQRNKGNFPGRFSGRQFSNSRSEMNVSTLELGDSALYLCASSPGGVLMLGEAFFGQGTRLTVV.

This clone was counted between two and nine times. The DNA for the CDR3 is TGTGCCAGCAGCTTGGTTGGAGGTGAGACCCAGTACTTC. Translation: CASSLVGGETQYF. V usage is TRBV5-6 and J usage is TRBJ2-5; TRBD2 is a possible D gene (5 bases). V lost 0 bases and J lost 5, with 8 bases in between. The CDR3 is 13 amino acids. Germline V gene sequence: CDR1 SGHDT, CDR2 YYEEEE. Based on the CDR3 plus reference TRBV5-6 and TRBJ2-5, the full variable domain is DAGVTQSPTHLIKTRGQQVTLRCSPKSGHDTVSWYQQALGQGPQFIFQYYEEEERQRGNFPDRFSGHQFPNYSSELNVNALLLGDSALYLCASSLVGGETQYFGPGTRLLVL.

V gene TRBV6-5 combines with J gene TRBJ2-2; TRBD1 matches 7 bases. Germline values: CDR1 MNHEY, CDR2 SVGAGI. This CDR3 contains 15 residues. Trimming removed 5 bases from V and 2 bases from J; junction bases left unmatched: 5. CDR3 loop: CASSPGQINTGELFF. CDR3 nucleotides: TGTGCCAGCAGTCCGGGACAGATTAACACCGGGGAGCTGTTTTTT.

The rearrangement links TRBV5-4 to TRBJ2-7; 10 nucleotides agree with TRBD2. The CDR3 covers 14 residues. The germline V gene has CDR1 SGHNT and CDR2 YYREEE (reference sequence). J was trimmed by 5 bases and V by 3 bases; bases with no gene match: 5. For the CDR3, the DNA is TGTGCCAGCAGCTCGGGACTAGCGAGCAACGAGCAGTACTTC. Residues: CASSSGLASNEQYF. Full variable domain (rest looked up from reference TRBV5-4 and TRBJ2-7): ETGVTQSPTHLIKTRGQQVTLRCSSQSGHNTVSWYQQALGQGPQFIFQYYREEENGRGNFPPRFSGLQFPNYSSELNVNALELDDSALYLCASSSGLASNEQYFGPGTRLTVT.

The CDR3 reads CASSYQGPDTQYF. CDR3 coding DNA: TGTGCCAGCAGCTATCAGGGGCCAGATACGCAGTATTTT. The chain joins TRBV9 to TRBJ2-3; a possible D gene is TRBD1 (6 bases). Looked up from germline, CDR1 is SGDLS and CDR2 is YYNGEE. This CDR3 has 13 residues. V was cut by 4 bases and J by 4 bases, with 10 bases left in between. The whole variable domain, remainder taken from reference TRBV9 and TRBJ2-3, is DSGVTQTPKHLITATGQRVTLRCSPRSGDLSVYWYQQSLDQGLQFLIQYYNGEERAKGNILERFSAQQFPDLHSELNLSSLELGDSALYFCASSYQGPDTQYFGPGTRLTVL.

V is TRBV6-5 and J is TRBJ2-5; TRBD2 aligns across 7 bases. CDR3 length: 10 amino acids. J gave up 9 bases and V 10 bases, and 5 bases lay outside the gene matches. CDR1 and CDR2 from the germline V gene are MNHEY and SVGAGI. CDR3 sequence (DNA): TGTGCCACCTTCCGGGGGGCCCAGTACTTC. Translated: CATFRGAQYF.

CDR3 region: CASSLRAGVLTDTQYF. CDR3 in DNA: TGTGCCAGCAGCTTAAGGGCGGGGGTACTCACAGATACGCAGTATTTT. V usage is TRBV7-9 and J usage is TRBJ2-3; 7 nucleotides match TRBD2. Unmatched junction bases numbered 7, after V lost 2 bases and J lost 2 bases. This CDR3 region has 16 residues. In germline, CDR1 is SEHNR, CDR2 FQNEAQ (reference sequence).

V is TRBV5-5 and J is TRBJ2-5; D is unresolved. Trimming took off 1 base at V and 5 bases at J, with 12 bases between the two ends. Germline assignment: CDR1 SGHKS and CDR2 YYEKEE (reference sequence). This CDR3 contains 14 residues. CDR3 nucleotides: TGTGCCAGCAGCTTGCCGTCCGCGGTGGAGACCCAGTACTTC. The encoded protein is CASSLPSAVETQYF.

V is TRBV5-1 and J is TRBJ2-5; 9 nucleotides match TRBD1. Germline V gene data show CDR1 as SGHRS and CDR2 as YFSETQ. V dropped 0 bases and J dropped 5; count of bases not matched to a gene: 2. The CDR3 covers 14 residues. The CDR3 DNA reads as TGCGCCAGCAGCTTGGGGGACAGGGCCGAGACCCAGTACTTC. It encodes CASSLGDRAETQYF.

This sequence joins TRBV19 and TRBJ1-3; 7 nucleotides agree with TRBD1. The J segment lost 2 bases and the V segment lost 7 bases, leaving 8 bases of the junction unmatched. The CDR3 spans 15 residues. Germline CDR1 LNHDA, CDR2 SQIVND (reference sequence). DNA of the CDR3: TGTGCCAGTAAAAAGGACAGGTCGGCTGGAAACACCATATATTTT. Amino acids: CASKKDRSAGNTIYF.

V is TRBV6-1 and J is TRBJ2-4; the match to TRBD1 covers 7 bases. The CDR3 length is 15 residues. Germline lookup yields CDR1 MNHNS and CDR2 SASEGT. The ends lost 3 bases at V and 2 bases at J; junction bases unmatched: 4. CDR3 sequence: CASSEYRGTKNIQYF. Here the CDR3 DNA reads TGTGCCAGCAGTGAGTACAGGGGAACCAAAAACATTCAGTACTTC.

The rearrangement uses TRBV6-1 and TRBJ2-7; D perhaps matches TRBD1 (5 bases). V was trimmed by 1 base and J by 3 bases, leaving 10 bases between them. Germline V gene sequence: CDR1 MNHNS, CDR2 SASEGT. The CDR3 loop spans 14 amino acids. This CDR3 is CASSEGGRVYEQYF. The CDR3 bases are TGTGCCAGCAGTGAAGGGGGCAGGGTCTACGAGCAGTACTTC.